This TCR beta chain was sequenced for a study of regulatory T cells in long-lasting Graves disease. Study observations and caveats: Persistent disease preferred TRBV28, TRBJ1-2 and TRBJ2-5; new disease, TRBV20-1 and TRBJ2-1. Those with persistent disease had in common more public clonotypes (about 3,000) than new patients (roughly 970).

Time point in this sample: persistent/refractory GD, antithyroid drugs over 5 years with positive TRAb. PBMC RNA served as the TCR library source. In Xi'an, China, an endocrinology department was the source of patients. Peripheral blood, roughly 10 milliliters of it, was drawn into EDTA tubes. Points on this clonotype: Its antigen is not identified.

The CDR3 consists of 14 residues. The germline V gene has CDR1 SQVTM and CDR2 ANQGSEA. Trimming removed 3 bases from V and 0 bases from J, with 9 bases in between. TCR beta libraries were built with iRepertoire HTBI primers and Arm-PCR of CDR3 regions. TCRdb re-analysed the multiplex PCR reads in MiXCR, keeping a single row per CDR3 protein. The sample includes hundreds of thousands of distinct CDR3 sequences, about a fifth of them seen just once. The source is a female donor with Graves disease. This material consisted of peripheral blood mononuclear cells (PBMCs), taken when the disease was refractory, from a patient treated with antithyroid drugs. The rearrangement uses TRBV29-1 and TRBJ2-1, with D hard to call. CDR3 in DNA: TGCAGCGTTGACCCTTCCGCCTCCTACAATGAGCAGTTCTTC. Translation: CSVDPSASYNEQFF.